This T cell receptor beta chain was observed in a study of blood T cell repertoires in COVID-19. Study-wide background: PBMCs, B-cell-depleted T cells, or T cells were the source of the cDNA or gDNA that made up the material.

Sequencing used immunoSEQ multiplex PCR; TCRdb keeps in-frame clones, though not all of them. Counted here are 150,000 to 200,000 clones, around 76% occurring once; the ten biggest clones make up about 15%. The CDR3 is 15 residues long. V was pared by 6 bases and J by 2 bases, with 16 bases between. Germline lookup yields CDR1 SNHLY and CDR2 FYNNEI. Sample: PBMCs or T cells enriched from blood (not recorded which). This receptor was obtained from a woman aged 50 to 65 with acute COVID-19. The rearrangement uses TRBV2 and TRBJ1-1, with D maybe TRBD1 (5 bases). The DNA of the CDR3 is TGTGCCAGCAGCCCAAGGGGAGGACCAAACACTGAAGCTTTCTTT. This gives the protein CASSPRGGPNTEAFF.